Listed below are T cell receptor beta chains from one sample, sequenced in a study of post-analysis software for immune sequencing data. From the PCR reads, TCRdb called clonotypes with MiXCR, one entry per CDR3 protein. Among about 820,000 distinct CDR3 sequences listed, approximately 53% were seen once. The sequencing sample was made of blood. The origin of the receptors is a girl between 5 and 17 years old with multiple sclerosis. The conserved cysteine and the conserved F or W are not part of the CDR3 here. The size entry is marked missing in some rows and otherwise reads once, few, many or a size class.

CDR3,length,size,J,V
ASSYSGTGGNYGYT,14,few,TRBJ1-2,TRBV6-5
ASSLNPEPYEQY,12,.,.,TRBV7-3
SARKLAAHEQY,11,few,TRBJ2-7,TRBV20-1
ASSRSASDKEQF,12,.,TRBJ2-1,TRBV7-3
ASSLGGRGPGANVLT,15,few,TRBJ2-6,TRBV11-1
ASSQDHGGRGNEQF,14,.,TRBJ2-1,TRBV4-1
ASSLRTGFQF,10,.,TRBJ2-1,TRBV27
ASSAGQAKYNEQF,13,few,TRBJ2-1,TRBV5-1
SALSGAESTDTQY,13,.,TRBJ2-3,TRBV20-1
ASSRHLTGRVGETQY,15,.,TRBJ2-5,TRBV2
ASSDGTASTDTQY,13,once,TRBJ2-3,TRBV5-1
SVDYGADYGYT,11,few,TRBJ1-2,TRBV29-1
ASSMTTQETQY,11,.,TRBJ2-5,TRBV5-4
ASSFRGDGYT,10,few,TRBJ1-2,TRBV7-2
ASSQRGKETQY,11,.,TRBJ2-5,TRBV12-3/TRBV12-4
ASRPNRGREQF,11,.,TRBJ2-1,TRBV28
ASSPGRLKQF,10,.,TRBJ2-1,TRBV18
ASRKFREGSYEQY,13,.,TRBJ2-7,TRBV6-5
ASSPTSEYEQY,11,.,.,TRBV5-8
ASSLSPAGVNIQY,13,.,TRBJ2-4,TRBV7-9
ASSSIQGGTYGYT,13,.,TRBJ1-2,TRBV5-1
ASSSLTRQEF,10,few,TRBJ2-1,TRBV12-3/TRBV12-4